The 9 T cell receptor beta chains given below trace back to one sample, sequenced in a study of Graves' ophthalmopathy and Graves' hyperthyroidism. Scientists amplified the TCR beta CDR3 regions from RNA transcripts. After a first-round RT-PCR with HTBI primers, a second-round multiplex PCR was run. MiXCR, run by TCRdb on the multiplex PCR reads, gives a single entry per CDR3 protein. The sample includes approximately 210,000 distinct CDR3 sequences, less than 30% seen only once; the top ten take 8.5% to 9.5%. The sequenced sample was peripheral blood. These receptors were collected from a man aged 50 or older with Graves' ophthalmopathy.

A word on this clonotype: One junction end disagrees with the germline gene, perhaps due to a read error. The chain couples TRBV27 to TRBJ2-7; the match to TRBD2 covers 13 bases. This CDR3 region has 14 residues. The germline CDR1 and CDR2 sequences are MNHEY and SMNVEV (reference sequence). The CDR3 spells CASGPVGLAGSRNF. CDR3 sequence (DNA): TGTGCCAGCGGGCCCGTGGGACTAGCGGGGAGTAGGAACTTC.

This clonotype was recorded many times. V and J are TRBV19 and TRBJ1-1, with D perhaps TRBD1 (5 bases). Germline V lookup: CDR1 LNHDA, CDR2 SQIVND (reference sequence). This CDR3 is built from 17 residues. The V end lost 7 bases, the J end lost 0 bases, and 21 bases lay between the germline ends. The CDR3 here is CASTPGRGIVLNTEAFF. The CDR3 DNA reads TGTGCCAGTACTCCCGGACGGGGGATAGTCTTGAACACTGAAGCTTTCTTT.

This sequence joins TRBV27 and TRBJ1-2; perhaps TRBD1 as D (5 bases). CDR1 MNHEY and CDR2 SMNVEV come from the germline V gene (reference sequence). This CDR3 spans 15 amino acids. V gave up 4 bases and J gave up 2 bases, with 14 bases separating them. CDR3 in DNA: TGTGCCAGCAGTTCCCTGACAGATACCAACTATGGCTACACCTTC. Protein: CASSSLTDTNYGYTF.

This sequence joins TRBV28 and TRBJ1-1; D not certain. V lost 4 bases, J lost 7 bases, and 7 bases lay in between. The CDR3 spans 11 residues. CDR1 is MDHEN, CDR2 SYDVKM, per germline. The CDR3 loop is CASSSRHEAFF. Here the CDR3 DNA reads TGTGCCAGCAGTTCACGGCATGAAGCTTTCTTT.

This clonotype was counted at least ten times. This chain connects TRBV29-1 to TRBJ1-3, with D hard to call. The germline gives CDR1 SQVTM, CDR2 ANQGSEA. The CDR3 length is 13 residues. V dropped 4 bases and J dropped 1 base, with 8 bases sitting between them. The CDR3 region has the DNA TGCAGCGTTGGGTGGTCTTCTGGAAACACCATATATTTT. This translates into CSVGWSSGNTIYF.

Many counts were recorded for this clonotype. As DNA, the CDR3 is TGTGCCAGCAGCTCGGGGGCCCTTGGAACCAAAAACATTCAGTACTTC. Translating it yields CASSSGALGTKNIQYF. The V call is TRBV11-2, the J call TRBJ2-4; D is perhaps TRBD1 or TRBD2 (6 bases each). The length of the CDR3 is 16 residues. Trimming cost V 4 bases and J 2 bases, with 15 bases left between them. CDR1 and CDR2 from the germline V gene are SGHAT and FQNNGV.

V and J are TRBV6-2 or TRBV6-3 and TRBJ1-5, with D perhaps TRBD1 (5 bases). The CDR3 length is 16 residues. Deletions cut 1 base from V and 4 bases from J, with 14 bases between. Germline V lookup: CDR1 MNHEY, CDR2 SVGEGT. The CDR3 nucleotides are TGTGCCAGCAGTTACTACTTGGCAGGGAAGAATCAGCCCCAGCATTTT. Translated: CASSYYLAGKNQPQHF.

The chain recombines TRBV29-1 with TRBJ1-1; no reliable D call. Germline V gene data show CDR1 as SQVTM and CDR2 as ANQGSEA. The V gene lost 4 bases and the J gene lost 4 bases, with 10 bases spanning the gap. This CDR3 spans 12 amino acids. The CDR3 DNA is TGCAGCGTTGTGTCCAGCGGCACTGAAGCTTTCTTT. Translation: CSVVSSGTEAFF.

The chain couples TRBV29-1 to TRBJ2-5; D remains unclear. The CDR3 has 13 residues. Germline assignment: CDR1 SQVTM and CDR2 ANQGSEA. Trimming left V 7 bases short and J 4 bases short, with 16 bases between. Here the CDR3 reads CSGSRAEAETQYF. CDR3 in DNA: TGCAGCGGGAGTCGGGCAGAGGCAGAGACCCAGTACTTC. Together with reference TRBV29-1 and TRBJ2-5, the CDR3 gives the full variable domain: SAVISQKPSRDICQRGTSLTIQCQVDSQVTMMFWYRQQPGQSLTLIATANQGSEATYESGFVIDKFPISRPNLTFSTLTVSNMSPEDSSIYLCSGSRAEAETQYFGPGTRLLVL.